This section outlines one T cell receptor (beta chain) sequence together with its context. This sample is part of a study of blood T cell repertoires in COVID-19. The wider study: From T cells, B-cell-depleted T cells, or PBMCs came the material, which was cDNA or gDNA.

Sequenced by immunoSEQ multiplex PCR; TCRdb stores in-frame clones only, minus some. This sample has some 300,000 clones, with about nine tenths found just once. The CDR3 consists of 16 residues. V dropped 4 bases and J dropped 5; count of bases not matched to a gene: 7. Per the germline V gene, CDR1 is SEHNR and CDR2 is FQNEAQ (reference sequence). Cohorts were assigned according to the clinical history that participants reported. Sequencing was done on a sample of PBMCs or T cells enriched from blood (not recorded which). This TCR came from a man between 25 and 39 years old who had recovered from COVID-19. The rearrangement uses TRBV7-9 and TRBJ2-1; 11 bases line up with TRBD2. The CDR3 sequence: CASSSRLAGNNNEQFF. In nucleotides, the CDR3 is TGTGCCAGCAGCTCCAGACTAGCGGGGAACAACAATGAGCAGTTCTTC.